This TCR beta chain was identified in a study of cytomegalovirus exposure and HLA in healthy donors. This clone has only a few counts. Its antigen is as yet unknown. In the PCR, 60 Vbeta and 13 Jbeta primers were used. Generated by immunoSEQ multiplex PCR, the TCRdb table keeps only in-frame clones and is missing some. In the table there are roughly 200,000 clones, about 80% of which are singletons. Whole-study findings and limits: In a later analysis, most CMV-associated TCR beta chains appeared HLA-restricted. A highly shared variant cluster was judged a likely technical artifact. The study labeled more than 150 TCR beta chains cytomegalovirus-associated.

Trimming left V 4 bases short and J 4 bases short, with 10 bases between. CDR1 is SQVTM, CDR2 ANQGSEA, per germline. This CDR3 has 13 amino acids. The gene calls are TRBV29-1 and TRBJ2-2, with D unresolved. The sequenced sample consisted of PBMCs. The TCR comes from a woman aged 25 to 45 in good health and CMV-seropositive. This CDR3 is CSVVSDSTGELFF. CDR3 in DNA: TGCAGCGTTGTATCTGACTCCACCGGGGAGCTGTTTTTT.